This T cell receptor (beta chain) was documented in a study of neoadjuvant anti-PD-1 for oral cavity cancer. Study-wide background: Patients mostly received three to four biweekly nivolumab doses at 3 mg/kg before surgery. Non-progressing patients received a fourth nivolumab dose near day 43, then surgery on days 50-56. Study-level points and caveats: Each response group had just three patients in TCR analyses.

Cohort: HPV-negative, locally advanced oral cavity squamous cell carcinoma patients. A word on this clone: Its antigen is not identified.

Only in-frame clones appear in the TCRdb table, and some are missing; sequencing was by immunoSEQ multiplex PCR. The repertoire has 7,200 or so clones, around 73% of them found once; the top ten carry 3.2%. CDR1 is SGDLS and CDR2 is YYNGEE in the germline V gene. The CDR3 sequence is 13 residues long. V lost 3 bases, J lost 5 bases, and 11 bases lay in between. This receptor was obtained from a person aged 35-79 years with oral cavity squamous cell carcinoma. The specimen was PBMCs, collected before nivolumab (anti-PD-1) treatment. The chain has TRBV9 and TRBJ2-5; D is uncertain. The CDR3 DNA follows: TGTGCCAGCAGCGCCTCACCGACGGAGACCCAGTACTTC. Its translation: CASSASPTETQYF.